This TCR beta chain was obtained from a study of blood T cells in healthy people across ages. This clonotype occurred a few times. A second PCR, run for about 7 to 11 cycles, used a sample-barcoded 5' primer plus a J-beta primer mix. TCRdb ran MiXCR on the 5' RACE reads and lists one entry per CDR3 protein. The sample contains over 700,000 distinct CDR3 sequences, around a quarter of which appear only once. V was cut by 4 bases and J by 0 bases, with 13 bases left in between. The CDR3 contains 16 residues. Each donor was a healthy Caucasian individual from Russia, aged 6 to 90. These data are also associated with another study on T cells of mothers and their children. That paper states: Each mother yielded more than 9 million TCR beta CDR3 reads. Each child yielded several million reads.

The chain carries TRBV12-3 or TRBV12-4 and TRBJ1-3; D is uncertain. The receptor's source is a boy younger than 18 in good health. The sequenced sample was blood. The CDR3: CASSYNSANSGNTIYF. CDR3 DNA sequence: TGTGCCAGCAGTTATAACTCAGCTAACTCTGGAAACACCATATATTTT.